This T cell receptor (beta chain) appears in the sequencing data of a study of cytotoxic CD8 clonotypes in ibrutinib-treated CLL. Study-level background: Of a cohort that held about a dozen relapsed/refractory and roughly 15 treatment-naive patients, roughly 18 were IGHV unmutated.

TCRdb's copy holds only in-frame clones and misses some; the assay was immunoSEQ multiplex PCR. Of 200,000 to 250,000 clones listed, roughly three quarters are singletons. With respect to this clone: Its antigen is unknown.

Study outcomes and limitations: Elevated clonality accompanied ibrutinib response, with a return toward baseline values at progression. A difference in sampling times existed between sustained-remission and progressing patients.

The sequence derives from a human donor with chronic lymphocytic leukemia. Specimen: PBMCs, collected after 12 months of ibrutinib treatment.

The CDR3 protein is CASSGGGPWAYEQYF. The CDR3 nucleotides are TGTGCCAGCAGTGGTGGGGGGCCGTGGGCCTACGAGCAGTACTTC. V and J are TRBV2 and TRBJ2-7; D may correspond to TRBD1 or TRBD2 (6 bases each). With 4 bases removed from V and 2 bases from J, the gap between germline ends came to 15 bases. Germline V gene sequence: CDR1 SNHLY, CDR2 FYNNEI. This CDR3 has 15 amino acids.